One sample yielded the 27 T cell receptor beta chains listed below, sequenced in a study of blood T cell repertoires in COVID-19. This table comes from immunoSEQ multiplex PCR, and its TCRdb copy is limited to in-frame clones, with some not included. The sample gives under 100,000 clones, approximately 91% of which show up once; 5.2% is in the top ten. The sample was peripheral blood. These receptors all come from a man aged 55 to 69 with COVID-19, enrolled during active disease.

This CDR3 reads CASSLGTGGYTF. CDR3 nucleotide sequence: TGTGCCAGCAGTTTAGGGACAGGCGGCTACACCTTC. The rearrangement joins TRBV12-3 or TRBV12-4 to TRBJ1-2, with 7 bases that match TRBD1. Trimming cost V 1 base and J 8 bases; bases outside gene matches: 1. This CDR3 spans 12 amino acids.

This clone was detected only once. DNA of the CDR3: TGCGCCAGCAGCTTGGGTGACAGGACACCCTATGGGGAGACCCAGTACTTC. Translated: CASSLGDRTPYGETQYF. This chain joins TRBV5-1 and TRBJ2-5; D possibly corresponds to TRBD1 (6 bases). Looked up from germline, CDR1 is SGHRS and CDR2 is YFSETQ. V lost 0 bases and J lost 5, with 20 bases in between. CDR3 size: 17 residues.

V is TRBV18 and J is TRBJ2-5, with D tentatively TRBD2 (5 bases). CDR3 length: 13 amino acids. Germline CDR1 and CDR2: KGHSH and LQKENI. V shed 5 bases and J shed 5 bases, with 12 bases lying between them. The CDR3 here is CASSSNGEETQYF. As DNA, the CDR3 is TGTGCCAGCTCATCGAACGGGGAGGAGACCCAGTACTTC.

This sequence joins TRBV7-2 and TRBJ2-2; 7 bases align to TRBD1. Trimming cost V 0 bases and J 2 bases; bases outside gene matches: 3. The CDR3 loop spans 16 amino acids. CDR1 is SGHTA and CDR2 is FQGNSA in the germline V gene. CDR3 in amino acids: CASSLAGQTNTGELFF. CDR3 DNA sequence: TGTGCCAGCAGCTTAGCGGGACAGACCAACACCGGGGAGCTGTTTTTT.

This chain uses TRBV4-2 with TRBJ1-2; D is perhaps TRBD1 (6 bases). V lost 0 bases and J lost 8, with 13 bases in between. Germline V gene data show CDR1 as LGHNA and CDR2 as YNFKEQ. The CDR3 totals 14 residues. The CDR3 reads CASSQDQGMGGYTF. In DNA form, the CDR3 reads TGTGCCAGCAGCCAAGACCAGGGGATGGGAGGCTACACCTTC.

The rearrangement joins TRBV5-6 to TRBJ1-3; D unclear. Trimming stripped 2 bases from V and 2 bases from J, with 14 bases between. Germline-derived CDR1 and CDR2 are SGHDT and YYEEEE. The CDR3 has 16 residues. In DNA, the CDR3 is TGTGCCAGCAGCTTCGGGAGTGGGAAGGCTGGAAACACCATATATTTT. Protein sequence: CASSFGSGKAGNTIYF.

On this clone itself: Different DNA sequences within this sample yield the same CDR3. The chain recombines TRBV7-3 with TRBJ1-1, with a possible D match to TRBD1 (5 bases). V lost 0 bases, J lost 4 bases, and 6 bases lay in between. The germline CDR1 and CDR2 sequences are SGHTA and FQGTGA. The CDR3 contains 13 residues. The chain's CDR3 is CASSLTGGTEAFF. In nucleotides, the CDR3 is TGTGCCAGCAGCTTAACCGGGGGCACTGAAGCTTTCTTT. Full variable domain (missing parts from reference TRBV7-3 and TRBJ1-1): GAGVSQTPSNKVTEKGKYVELRCDPISGHTALYWYRQSLGQGPEFLIYFQGTGAADDSGLPNDRFFAVRPEGSVSTLKIQRTERGDSAVYLCASSLTGGTEAFFGQGTRLTVV.

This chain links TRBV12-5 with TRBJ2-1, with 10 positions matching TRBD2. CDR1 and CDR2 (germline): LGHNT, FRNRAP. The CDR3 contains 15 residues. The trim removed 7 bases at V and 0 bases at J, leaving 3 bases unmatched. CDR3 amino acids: CASVPSGSSYNEQFF. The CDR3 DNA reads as TGTGCTAGTGTCCCTAGCGGGAGCTCCTACAATGAGCAGTTCTTC.

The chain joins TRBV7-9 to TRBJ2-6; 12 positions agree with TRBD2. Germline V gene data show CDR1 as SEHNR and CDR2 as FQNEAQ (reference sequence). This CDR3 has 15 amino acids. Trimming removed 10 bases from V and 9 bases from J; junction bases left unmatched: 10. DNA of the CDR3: TGTGCCATTATCCCCCGACTAGCGGGAGTCAACGTCCTGACTTTC. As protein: CAIIPRLAGVNVLTF.

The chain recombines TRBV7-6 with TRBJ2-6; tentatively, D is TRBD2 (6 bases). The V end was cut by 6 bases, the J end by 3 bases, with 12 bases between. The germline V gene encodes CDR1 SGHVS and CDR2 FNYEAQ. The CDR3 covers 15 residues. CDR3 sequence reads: CASRARGSGANVLTF. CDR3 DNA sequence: TGTGCCAGCAGAGCCCGGGGGAGTGGGGCCAACGTCCTGACTTTC.

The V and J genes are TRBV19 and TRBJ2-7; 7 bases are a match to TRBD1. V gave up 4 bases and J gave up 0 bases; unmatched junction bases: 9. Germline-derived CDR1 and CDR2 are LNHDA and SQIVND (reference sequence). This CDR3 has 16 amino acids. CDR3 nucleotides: TGTGCCAGTAGTAAGAAAGCGACAGGGAGCTCCTACGAGCAGTACTTC. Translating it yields CASSKKATGSSYEQYF.

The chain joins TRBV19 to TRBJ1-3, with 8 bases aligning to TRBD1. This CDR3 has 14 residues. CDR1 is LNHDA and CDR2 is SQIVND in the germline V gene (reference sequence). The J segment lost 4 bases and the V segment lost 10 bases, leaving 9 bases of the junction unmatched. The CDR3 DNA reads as TGTGCCACTTCGACAGGGGCGCACGGAAACACCATATATTTT. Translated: CATSTGAHGNTIYF.

The CDR3 DNA is TGCGCCACAACCGAAGACAGCTACAATGAGCAGTTCTTC. It encodes CATTEDSYNEQFF. V gene TRBV5-1 combines with J gene TRBJ2-1; possibly TRBD1 for D (5 bases). Germline V gene lookup returns CDR1 SGHRS and CDR2 YFSETQ. The CDR3 has 13 amino acids. V dropped 9 bases and J dropped 3 bases, with 13 bases sitting between them.

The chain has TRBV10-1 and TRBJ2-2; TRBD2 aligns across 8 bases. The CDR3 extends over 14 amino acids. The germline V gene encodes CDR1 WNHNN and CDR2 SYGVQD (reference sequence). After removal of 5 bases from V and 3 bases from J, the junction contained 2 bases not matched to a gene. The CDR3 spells CASSRAGDTGELFF. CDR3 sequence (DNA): TGCGCCAGCAGTCGAGCGGGAGACACCGGGGAGCTGTTTTTT.

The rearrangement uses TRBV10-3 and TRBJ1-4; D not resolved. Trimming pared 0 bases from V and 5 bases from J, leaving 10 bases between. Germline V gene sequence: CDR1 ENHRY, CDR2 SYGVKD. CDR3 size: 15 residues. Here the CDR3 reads CAISESGRRNEKLFF. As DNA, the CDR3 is TGTGCCATCAGTGAGTCCGGGAGAAGGAATGAAAAACTGTTTTTT.

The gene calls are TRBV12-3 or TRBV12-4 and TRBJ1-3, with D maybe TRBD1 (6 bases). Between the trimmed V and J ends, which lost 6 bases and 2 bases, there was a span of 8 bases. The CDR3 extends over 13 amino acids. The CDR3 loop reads CASRTGTGNTIYF. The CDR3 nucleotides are TGTGCCAGCAGGACAGGTACTGGAAACACCATATATTTT.

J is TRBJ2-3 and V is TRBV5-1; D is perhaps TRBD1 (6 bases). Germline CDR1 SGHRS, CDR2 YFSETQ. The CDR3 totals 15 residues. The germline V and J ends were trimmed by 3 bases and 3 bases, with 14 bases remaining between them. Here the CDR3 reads CASSWYSQGTDTQYF. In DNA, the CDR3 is TGCGCCAGCAGCTGGTACTCTCAGGGGACAGATACGCAGTATTTT.

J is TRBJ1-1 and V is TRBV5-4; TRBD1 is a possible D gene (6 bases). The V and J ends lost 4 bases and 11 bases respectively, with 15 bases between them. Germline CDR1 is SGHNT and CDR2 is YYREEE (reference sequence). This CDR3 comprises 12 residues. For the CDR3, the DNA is TGTGCCAGCAGCCTGGGACAAGGGAGGGCTTTCTTT. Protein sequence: CASSLGQGRAFF. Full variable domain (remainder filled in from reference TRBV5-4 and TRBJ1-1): ETGVTQSPTHLIKTRGQQVTLRCSSQSGHNTVSWYQQALGQGPQFIFQYYREEENGRGNFPPRFSGLQFPNYSSELNVNALELDDSALYLCASSLGQGRAFFGQGTRLTVV.

The CDR3 nucleotides read TGCGCCAGCAGCTTTGGGACTAGCGACACCGGGGAGCTGTTTTTT. This gives the protein CASSFGTSDTGELFF. The chain combines TRBV5-1 with TRBJ2-2, with 10 bases matching TRBD2. The CDR3 is 15 residues long. Germline V gene sequence: CDR1 SGHRS, CDR2 YFSETQ. Trimming took 2 bases from V and 3 from J; bases not matched to a gene: 1.

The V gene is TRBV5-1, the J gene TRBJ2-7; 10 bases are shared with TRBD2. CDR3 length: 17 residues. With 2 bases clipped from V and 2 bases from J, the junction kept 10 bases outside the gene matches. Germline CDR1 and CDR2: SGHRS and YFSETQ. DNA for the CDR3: TGCGCCAGCAGCTTCCTAGGCGGGACTAGCGCTGCCTACGAGCAGTACTTC. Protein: CASSFLGGTSAAYEQYF.

In nucleotides, the CDR3 is TGTGCCAGCTCACCCAGCAGGCCTCAAGCTGCCAAAAACATTCAGTACTTC. Amino acid sequence: CASSPSRPQAAKNIQYF. The chain couples TRBV18 to TRBJ2-4; D remains unclear. Deletions cut 3 bases from V and 1 base from J, with 16 bases between. Per the germline V gene, CDR1 is KGHSH and CDR2 is LQKENI. The CDR3 has 17 residues.

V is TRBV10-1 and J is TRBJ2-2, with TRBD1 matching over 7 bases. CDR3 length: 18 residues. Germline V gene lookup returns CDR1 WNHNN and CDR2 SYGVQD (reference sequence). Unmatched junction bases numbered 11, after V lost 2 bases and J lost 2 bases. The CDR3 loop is CASSERGQPRVNTGELFF. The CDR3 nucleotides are TGCGCCAGCAGTGAGAGGGGACAGCCGCGAGTTAACACCGGGGAGCTGTTTTTT.

In DNA form, the CDR3 reads TGTGCCTGGAGGACAACCCCGGGGACTGAAGCTTTCTTT. It codes for CAWRTTPGTEAFF. This chain links TRBV30 with TRBJ1-1; D is undetermined. The CDR3 length is 13 residues. V was cut by 3 bases and J by 5 bases, with 13 bases left in between. Germline assignment: CDR1 GTSNPN and CDR2 SVGIG (reference sequence).

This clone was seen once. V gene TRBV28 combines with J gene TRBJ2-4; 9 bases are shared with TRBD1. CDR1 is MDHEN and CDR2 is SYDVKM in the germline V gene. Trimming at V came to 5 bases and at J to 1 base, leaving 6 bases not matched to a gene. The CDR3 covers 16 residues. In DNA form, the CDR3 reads TGTGCCAGCAGTAATAACAGGGGGCTCGCCAAAAACATTCAGTACTTC. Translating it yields CASSNNRGLAKNIQYF.

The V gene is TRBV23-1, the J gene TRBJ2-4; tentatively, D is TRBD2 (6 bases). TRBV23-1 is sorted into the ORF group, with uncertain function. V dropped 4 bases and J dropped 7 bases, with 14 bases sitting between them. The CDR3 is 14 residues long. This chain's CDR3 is CASSRRARRNIQYF. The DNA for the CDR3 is TGCGCCAGCAGTCGGAGGGCCAGGAGGAACATTCAGTACTTC.

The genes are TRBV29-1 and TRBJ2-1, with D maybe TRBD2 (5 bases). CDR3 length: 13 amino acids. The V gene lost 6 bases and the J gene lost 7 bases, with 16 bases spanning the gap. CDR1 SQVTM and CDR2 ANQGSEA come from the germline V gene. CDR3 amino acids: CSVHREKQNEQFF. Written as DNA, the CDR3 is TGCAGCGTCCATAGGGAGAAACAGAATGAGCAGTTCTTC.

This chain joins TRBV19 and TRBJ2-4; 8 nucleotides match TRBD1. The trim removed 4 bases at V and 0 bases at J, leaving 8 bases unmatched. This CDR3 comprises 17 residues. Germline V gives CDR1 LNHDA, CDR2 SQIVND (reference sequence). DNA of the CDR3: TGTGCCAGTAGTACGACAGGGGAAGGGATAGCCAAAAACATTCAGTACTTC. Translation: CASSTTGEGIAKNIQYF.